Following are 26 T cell receptor beta chains from one sample sequenced in a study of shared clonotypes between healthy human individuals. Assay used: immunoSEQ multiplex PCR; TCRdb lists only in-frame clones, some missing. The sample shows approximately 2,300,000 clones, less than 95% of them seen only once. The source material was naive CD4+ T cells from PBMCs. Sample subset: CD45RA+ positively selected. These receptor sequences come from a man aged 18 to 35 in good health. Some clones in this sample may be carry-over from other donors' samples.

The V and J genes are TRBV5-6 and TRBJ2-5; TRBD1 aligns across 7 bases. Germline values: CDR1 SGHDT, CDR2 YYEEEE. V lost 3 bases, J lost 5 bases, and 7 bases stayed unmatched. This CDR3 comprises 14 residues. The CDR3, as DNA: TGTGCCAGCAGCTCGACAGGGTTTTCGGAGACCCAGTACTTC. This sequence encodes CASSSTGFSETQYF.

This clone appeared once. The chain uses TRBV7-6 and TRBJ2-7; 7 bases fit TRBD2. V shed 3 bases, J shed 4 bases, and the junction held 9 bases outside the gene matches. The CDR3 totals 15 residues. Germline CDR1 reads SGHVS; CDR2 reads FNYEAQ. CDR3 DNA: TGTGCCAGCAGCTTGGGGGGGATAACCTTGTACGAGCAGTACTTC. This encodes CASSLGGITLYEQYF.

Worth noting for this clone: The sample holds other DNA sequences that translate to the same CDR3. The rearrangement uses TRBV5-1 and TRBJ2-2; D is unclear. CDR1 and CDR2 (germline): SGHRS, YFSETQ. The CDR3 runs 15 residues. Trimming shortened V by 0 bases and J by 4 bases, and 10 bases separated the two germline ends. This CDR3 reads CASSLAVGGTGELFF. The CDR3 DNA reads as TGCGCCAGCAGCTTGGCTGTCGGCGGCACCGGGGAGCTGTTTTTT. Using reference TRBV5-1 and TRBJ2-2 for the parts outside the CDR3, the full variable domain is KAGVTQTPRYLIKTRGQQVTLSCSPISGHRSVSWYQQTPGQGLQFLFEYFSETQRNKGNFPGRFSGRQFSNSRSEMNVSTLELGDSALYLCASSLAVGGTGELFFGEGSRLTVL.

This clone occurred once. This sequence joins TRBV9 and TRBJ1-2, with TRBD1 matching 7 bases. V was clipped by 4 bases and J by 7 bases; unmatched bases: 7. Germline CDR1 reads SGDLS; CDR2 reads YYNGEE. CDR3 length equals 13 residues. CDR3 residues: CASSSRQGGGYTF. CDR3 nucleotides: TGTGCCAGCAGCTCTCGACAGGGAGGTGGCTACACCTTC.

The rearrangement joins TRBV19 to TRBJ1-5; TRBD1 matches at 9 bases. Germline values: CDR1 LNHDA, CDR2 SQIVND (reference sequence). The V and J ends lost 1 base and 5 bases, in that order; junction bases with no gene match: 6. The CDR3 covers 16 residues. The DNA for the CDR3 is TGTGCCAGTAGTATAGTGAGGGGGACAGGGCATCAGCCCCAGCATTTT. This codes for CASSIVRGTGHQPQHF.

The chain is built from TRBV7-9 and TRBJ2-1, with D perhaps TRBD2 (6 bases). The germline CDR1 and CDR2 sequences are SEHNR and FQNEAQ (reference sequence). Trimming took off 6 bases at V and 9 bases at J, with 18 bases between the two ends. This CDR3 spans 14 amino acids. The CDR3 coding sequence is TGTGCCAGCAGGCCAAGCAGACTAGACGGTGAGCAGTTCTTC. Translation gives CASRPSRLDGEQFF.

This rearrangement joins TRBV19 to TRBJ1-4, with a weak D call TRBD1 (5 bases). From germline, CDR1 is LNHDA and CDR2 SQIVND (reference sequence). This CDR3 spans 15 amino acids. V was cut by 5 bases and J by 6 bases, with 16 bases left in between. The CDR3 sequence is CASSSVAGGDEKLFF. For the CDR3, the DNA is TGTGCCAGTAGTTCGGTCGCCGGGGGTGATGAAAAACTGTTTTTT.

V gene TRBV5-1 combines with J gene TRBJ2-7, with D tentatively TRBD2 (5 bases). Trimming left V 4 bases short and J 0 bases short, with 11 bases between. Germline CDR1 SGHRS, CDR2 YFSETQ. The CDR3 runs to 14 residues. CDR3 residues: CASSAQDFSYEQYF. CDR3 sequence (DNA): TGCGCCAGCAGCGCGCAGGACTTCTCCTACGAGCAGTACTTC.

The chain uses TRBV5-1 and TRBJ2-2; D ambiguous. CDR1 SGHRS and CDR2 YFSETQ come from the germline V gene. The CDR3 consists of 15 residues. The V end was cut by 2 bases, the J end by 2 bases, with 10 bases between. Here the CDR3 DNA reads TGCGCCAGCAGCTTATCGGCACTAAACACCGGGGAGCTGTTTTTT. It encodes CASSLSALNTGELFF.

This chain joins TRBV15 and TRBJ2-1, with 8 bases identical to TRBD1. The CDR3 runs to 15 residues. Per germline, CDR1 LNHNV and CDR2 YYDKDF (reference sequence). Trimming cost V 2 bases and J 1 base; bases outside gene matches: 1. The CDR3 spells CATSRRTGSYNEQFF. In DNA, the CDR3 is TGTGCCACCAGCAGAAGGACAGGGTCCTACAATGAGCAGTTCTTC.

This chain connects TRBV28 to TRBJ2-7, with TRBD1 matching over 10 bases. V was pared by 5 bases and J by 1 base, with 11 bases of the junction left unmatched. Germline assignment: CDR1 MDHEN and CDR2 SYDVKM. The CDR3 covers 17 residues. The CDR3 loop is CASSKSPGQGNSYEQYF. CDR3 DNA: TGTGCCAGCAGTAAATCGCCGGGACAGGGGAATTCCTACGAGCAGTACTTC.

The chain joins TRBV29-1 to TRBJ1-2, with TRBD1 as a possible D gene (5 bases). CDR3 length equals 13 residues. V lost 6 bases, J lost 4 bases, and 15 bases lay in between. CDR1 and CDR2 from the germline V gene are SQVTM and ANQGSEA. The CDR3 sequence: CSVTPGTGYGYTF. Written as DNA, the CDR3 is TGCAGCGTCACACCCGGGACGGGCTATGGCTACACCTTC.

The sample holds a few counts of this clone. The chain has TRBV30 and TRBJ1-2; no firm D call. V was clipped by 0 bases and J by 8 bases, with 7 bases between them. CDR3 length: 11 residues. Per the germline V gene, CDR1 is GTSNPN and CDR2 is SVGIG (reference sequence). The DNA of the CDR3 is TGTGCCTGGAGTGTATTGACAGGCTACACCTTC. Translating it yields CAWSVLTGYTF.

The gene calls are TRBV2 and TRBJ1-5; D not resolved. The CDR3 spans 12 residues. Trimming removed 4 bases from V and 1 base from J, with 2 bases in between. Germline V CDR1 and CDR2: SNHLY, FYNNEI. The CDR3 region has the DNA TGTGCCAGCAGTGGCAGCAATCAGCCCCAGCATTTT. The encoded protein is CASSGSNQPQHF. Full variable domain (outside the CDR3, taken from reference TRBV2 and TRBJ1-5): EPEVTQTPSHQVTQMGQEVILRCVPISNHLYFYWYRQILGQKVEFLVSFYNNEISEKSEIFDDQFSVERPDGSNFTLKIRSTKLEDSAMYFCASSGSNQPQHFGDGTRLSIL.

The sample holds one count of this clone. The chain joins TRBV21-1 to TRBJ2-2; no DNA check was done on the table's D call, TRBD2. TRBV21-1 represents a pseudogene. This CDR3 has 15 amino acids. The chain's CDR3 is CASTVSNWSTGELFF. For the CDR3, the DNA is TGTGCCAGCACCGTTTCGAACTGGTCCACCGGGGAGCTGTTTTTT.

This sequence joins TRBV7-9 and TRBJ2-5; a possible D gene is TRBD1 (6 bases). The germline V gene has CDR1 SEHNR and CDR2 FQNEAQ (reference sequence). Trimming left V 5 bases short and J 7 bases short, with 8 bases between. The CDR3 is made up of 11 amino acids. For the CDR3, the DNA is TGTGCCAGCAGCCCACAGGGGACCCAGTACTTC. It specifies CASSPQGTQYF. The complete variable domain, with remaining parts taken from reference TRBV7-9 and TRBJ2-5, reads DTGVSQNPRHKITKRGQNVTFRCDPISEHNRLYWYRQTLGQGPEFLTYFQNEAQLEKSRLLSDRFSAERPKGSFSTLEIQRTEQGDSAMYLCASSPQGTQYFGPGTRLLVL.

J is TRBJ2-1 and V is TRBV20-1; D unclear. CDR1 and CDR2 from the germline V gene are DFQATT and SNEGSKA (reference sequence). The CDR3 covers 11 residues. Trimming took off 6 bases at V and 8 bases at J, with 11 bases between the two ends. The CDR3 DNA follows: TGCAGTGCCCTGGGGTGGGATGAGCAGTTCTTC. It translates to CSALGWDEQFF.

This chain's CDR3 is CASSEDRRSGNTIYF. DNA of the CDR3: TGTGCCAGCAGCGAAGACAGGCGCTCTGGAAACACCATATATTTT. The chain uses TRBV6-6 and TRBJ1-3; TRBD1 might be the D (6 bases). V lost 6 bases, J lost 0 bases, and 12 bases lay in between. The germline CDR1 and CDR2 sequences are MNHNY and SVGAGI (reference sequence). The CDR3 extends over 15 amino acids.

The J gene is TRBJ2-3, the V gene TRBV4-3, with D possibly matching TRBD1 (5 bases). Germline V gene lookup returns CDR1 LGHNA and CDR2 YSLEER. This CDR3 is 16 amino acids long. V gave up 0 bases and J gave up 0 bases, with 10 bases separating them. CDR3: CASSQETAPSTDTQYF. CDR3 in DNA: TGCGCCAGCAGCCAAGAGACAGCACCTAGCACAGATACGCAGTATTTT.

The V call is TRBV6-1, the J call TRBJ2-2; D might be TRBD2 (6 bases). There are 16 residues in the CDR3. V was shortened by 3 bases and J by 1 base, with 12 bases between the two germline ends. The germline gives CDR1 MNHNS, CDR2 SASEGT. In DNA form, the CDR3 reads TGTGCCAGCAGTGACCCTGGGGGGAGGAACACCGGGGAGCTGTTTTTT. It specifies CASSDPGGRNTGELFF.

V gene TRBV11-2 combines with J gene TRBJ2-6; a weak D match, TRBD1 (6 bases). Germline-derived CDR1 and CDR2 are SGHAT and FQNNGV. V dropped 6 bases and J dropped 1 base, with 19 bases sitting between them. The CDR3 has 18 amino acids. The CDR3 reads CASRPLTGIWSGANVLTF. DNA for the CDR3: TGTGCCAGCAGGCCACTTACAGGGATATGGTCTGGGGCCAACGTCCTGACTTTC.

CDR3 loop: CASSLAAKPGLHQDTQYF. The CDR3 DNA follows: TGTGCCAGCAGCTTAGCCGCGAAACCGGGACTGCATCAAGATACGCAGTATTTT. The genes are TRBV7-9 and TRBJ2-3, with D maybe TRBD2 (6 bases). The CDR3 has 18 amino acids. V was pared by 0 bases and J by 5 bases, with 21 bases between. Germline V gene lookup returns CDR1 SEHNR and CDR2 FQNEAQ (reference sequence).

This chain uses TRBV7-3 with TRBJ2-2, with TRBD1 matching 8 bases. V shed 1 base, J shed 7 bases, and the junction held 8 bases outside the gene matches. CDR1 is SGHTA and CDR2 is FQGTGA in the germline V gene. This CDR3 has 16 amino acids. The CDR3 coding sequence is TGTGCCAGCAGCTTAAGATCCCAGGGGGCCGGCGGGGAGCTGTTTTTT. Protein sequence: CASSLRSQGAGGELFF.

This rearrangement joins TRBV5-1 to TRBJ2-7; 8 bases align to TRBD1. The CDR3 is 14 amino acids. Per the germline V gene, CDR1 is SGHRS and CDR2 is YFSETQ. The V segment lost 5 bases and the J segment 2 bases; nucleotides outside the gene matches: 6. CDR3 sequence reads: CASSTGTGPYEQYF. CDR3 DNA: TGCGCCAGCAGTACCGGGACAGGCCCCTACGAGCAGTACTTC.

The V and J genes are TRBV5-1 and TRBJ2-1; 9 nucleotides match TRBD2. V gave up 2 bases and J gave up 6 bases; unmatched junction bases: 6. The germline V gene encodes CDR1 SGHRS and CDR2 YFSETQ. The CDR3 extends over 15 amino acids. This CDR3 is CASSFGLAGFNEQFF. CDR3 sequence (DNA): TGCGCCAGCAGCTTCGGGCTAGCGGGGTTCAATGAGCAGTTCTTC.

This chain uses TRBV5-1 with TRBJ2-3; 10 bases agree with TRBD2. The CDR3 length is 15 residues. Germline trimming cut 2 bases from V and 4 bases from J; bases unmatched to any gene: 4. CDR1 and CDR2 from the germline V gene are SGHRS and YFSETQ. The CDR3 DNA is TGCGCCAGCAGCTTTACCGGGACTAGCGCAGATACGCAGTATTTT. It is translated as CASSFTGTSADTQYF.